These 5 T cell receptor beta chains were all obtained from the same sample, sequenced in a study of blood T cell repertoires in COVID-19. Generated by immunoSEQ multiplex PCR, the TCRdb table keeps only in-frame clones and is missing some. Of over 200,000 clones in the sample, roughly 85% were seen once. Specimen: PBMCs or T cells enriched from blood (not recorded which). The receptors were sampled from a woman aged 50 to 60 who had recovered from COVID-19.

The chain recombines TRBV4-2 with TRBJ2-1; 7 bases fit TRBD2. Per the germline V gene, CDR1 is LGHNA and CDR2 is YNFKEQ. Trimming took 0 bases from V and 4 from J; bases not matched to a gene: 6. The CDR3 totals 16 residues. The CDR3: CASSQDLGRNYNEQFF. Written as DNA, the CDR3 is TGTGCCAGCAGCCAAGACCTCGGGAGGAATTACAATGAGCAGTTCTTC.

The rearrangement uses TRBV6-5 and TRBJ1-1; possible D gene TRBD1, 5 bases. This CDR3 has 15 amino acids. Per the germline V gene, CDR1 is MNHEY and CDR2 is SVGAGI. V gave up 3 bases and J gave up 1 base, with 12 bases separating them. CDR3 nucleotide sequence: TGTGCCAGCAGTTATTTCGGGGGTCCGAACACTGAAGCTTTCTTT. It yields the protein CASSYFGGPNTEAFF.

This clone was counted only a few times. The V call is TRBV5-3, the J call TRBJ2-1; 9 positions match TRBD2. TRBV5-3 is marked as an open reading frame, function uncertain. The J segment lost 0 bases and the V segment lost 2 bases, leaving 3 bases of the junction unmatched. The CDR3 contains 16 residues. CDR3 in DNA: TGTGCCAGAAGCTTAGGGACTAGCTACTCCTACAATGAGCAGTTCTTC. Translating gives CARSLGTSYSYNEQFF.

The J gene is TRBJ2-5, the V gene TRBV6-5; 11 nucleotides align to TRBD2. The germline gives CDR1 MNHEY, CDR2 SVGAGI. J gave up 5 bases and V 6 bases, and 5 bases lay outside the gene matches. The CDR3 is 14 amino acids. The CDR3 nucleotides read TGTGCCAGCAGGTCTAGCGGGAGGTGGGAGACCCAGTACTTC. Translation gives CASRSSGRWETQYF.

The chain employs TRBV28 and TRBJ1-4; 8 bases line up with TRBD1. There are 14 residues in the CDR3. Germline V gene lookup returns CDR1 MDHEN and CDR2 SYDVKM. Unmatched junction bases numbered 8, after V lost 6 bases and J lost 8 bases. This CDR3 reads CASRSTGEGEKLFF. Written as DNA, the CDR3 is TGTGCCAGCAGGTCGACAGGGGAGGGGGAAAAACTGTTTTTT.